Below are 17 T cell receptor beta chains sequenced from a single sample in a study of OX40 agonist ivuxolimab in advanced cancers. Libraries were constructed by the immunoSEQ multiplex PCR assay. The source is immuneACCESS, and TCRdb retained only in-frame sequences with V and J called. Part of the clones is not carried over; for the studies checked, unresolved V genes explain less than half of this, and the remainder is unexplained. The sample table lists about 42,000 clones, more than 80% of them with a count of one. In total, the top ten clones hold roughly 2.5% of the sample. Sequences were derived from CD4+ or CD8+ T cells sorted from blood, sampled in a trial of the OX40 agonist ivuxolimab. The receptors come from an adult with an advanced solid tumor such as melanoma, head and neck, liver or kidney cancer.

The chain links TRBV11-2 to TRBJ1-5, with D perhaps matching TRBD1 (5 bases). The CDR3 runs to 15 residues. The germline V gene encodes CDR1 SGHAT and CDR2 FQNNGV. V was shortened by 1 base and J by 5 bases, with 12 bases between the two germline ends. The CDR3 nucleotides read TGTGCCAGCAGCTTAGCGGGGGGTAGTGATCAGCCCCAGCATTTT. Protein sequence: CASSLAGGSDQPQHF. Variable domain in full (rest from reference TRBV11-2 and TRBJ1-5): EAGVAQSPRYKIIEKRQSVAFWCNPISGHATLYWYQQILGQGPKLLIQFQNNGVVDDSQLPKDRFSAERLKGVDSTLKIQPAKLEDSAVYLCASSLAGGSDQPQHFGDGTRLSIL.

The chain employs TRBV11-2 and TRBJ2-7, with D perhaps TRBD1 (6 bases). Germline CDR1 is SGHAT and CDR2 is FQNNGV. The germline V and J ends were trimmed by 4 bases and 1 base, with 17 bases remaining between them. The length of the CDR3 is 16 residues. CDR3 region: CASSSREGVGSYEQYV. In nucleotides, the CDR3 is TGTGCCAGCAGCTCCCGCGAGGGGGTAGGGTCCTACGAGCAGTACGTC.

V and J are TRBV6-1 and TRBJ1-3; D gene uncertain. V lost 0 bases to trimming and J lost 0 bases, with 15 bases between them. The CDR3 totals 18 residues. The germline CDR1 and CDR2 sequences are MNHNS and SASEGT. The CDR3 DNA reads TGTGCCAGCAGTGAAGCCTTTCCAGTTGAGAGCTCTGGAAACACCATATATTTT. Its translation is CASSEAFPVESSGNTIYF.

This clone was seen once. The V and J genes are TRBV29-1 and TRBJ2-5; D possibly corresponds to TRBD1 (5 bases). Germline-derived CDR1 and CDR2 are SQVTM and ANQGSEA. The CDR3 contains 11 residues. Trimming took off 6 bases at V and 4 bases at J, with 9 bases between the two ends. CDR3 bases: TGCAGCGTACGAACAGGAGAGACCCAGTACTTC. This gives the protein CSVRTGETQYF.

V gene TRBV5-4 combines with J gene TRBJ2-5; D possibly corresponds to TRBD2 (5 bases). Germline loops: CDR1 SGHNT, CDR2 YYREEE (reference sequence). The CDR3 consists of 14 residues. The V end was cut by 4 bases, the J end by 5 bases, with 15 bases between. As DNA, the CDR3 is TGTGCCAGCAGCCCCACGGGGTCGACCGAGACCCAGTACTTC. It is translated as CASSPTGSTETQYF.

CDR3 protein: CASSQAIRSSNIQYF. In DNA form, the CDR3 reads TGTGCCAGCAGCCAAGCTATACGGAGTTCAAACATTCAGTACTTC. This chain joins TRBV4-2 and TRBJ2-4; D unresolved. The CDR3 runs 15 residues. Trimming took off 1 base at V and 6 bases at J, with 13 bases between the two ends. Germline loops: CDR1 LGHNA, CDR2 YNFKEQ.

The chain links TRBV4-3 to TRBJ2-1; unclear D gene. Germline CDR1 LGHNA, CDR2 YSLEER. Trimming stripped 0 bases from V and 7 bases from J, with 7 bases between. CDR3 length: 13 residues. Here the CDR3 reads CASSQEIINEQFF. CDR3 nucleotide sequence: TGCGCCAGCAGCCAAGAAATTATAAATGAGCAGTTCTTC.

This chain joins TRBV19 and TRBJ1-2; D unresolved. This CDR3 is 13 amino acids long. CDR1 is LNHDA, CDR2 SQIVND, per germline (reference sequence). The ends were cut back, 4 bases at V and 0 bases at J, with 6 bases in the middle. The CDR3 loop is CASSNQANYGYTF. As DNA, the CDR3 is TGTGCCAGTAGTAATCAAGCTAACTATGGCTACACCTTC.

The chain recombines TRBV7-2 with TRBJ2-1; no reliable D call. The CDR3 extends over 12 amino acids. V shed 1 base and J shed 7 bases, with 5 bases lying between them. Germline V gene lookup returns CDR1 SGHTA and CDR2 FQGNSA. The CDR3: CASSLDWNEQFF. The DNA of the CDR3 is TGTGCCAGCAGCTTAGACTGGAATGAGCAGTTCTTC.

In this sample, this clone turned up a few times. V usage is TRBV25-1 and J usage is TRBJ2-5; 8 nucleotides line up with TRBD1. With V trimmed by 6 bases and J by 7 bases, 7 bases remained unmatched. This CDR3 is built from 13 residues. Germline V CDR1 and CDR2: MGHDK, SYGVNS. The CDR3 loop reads CASRDRDVGTQYF. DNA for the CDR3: TGTGCCAGCAGGGACAGGGACGTAGGGACCCAGTACTTC.

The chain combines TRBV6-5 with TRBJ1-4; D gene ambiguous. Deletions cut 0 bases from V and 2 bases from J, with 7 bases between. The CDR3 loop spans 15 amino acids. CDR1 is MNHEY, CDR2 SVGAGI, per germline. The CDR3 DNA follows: TGTGCCAGCAGTTACTCTTTTGGGACTAATGAAAAACTGTTTTTT. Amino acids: CASSYSFGTNEKLFF.

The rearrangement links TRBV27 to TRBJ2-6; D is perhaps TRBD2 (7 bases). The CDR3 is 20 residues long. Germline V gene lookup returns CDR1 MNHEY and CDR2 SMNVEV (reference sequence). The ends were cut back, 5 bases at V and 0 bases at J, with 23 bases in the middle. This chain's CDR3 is CASSPQGRVAAPSGANVLTF. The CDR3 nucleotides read TGTGCCAGCAGTCCCCAGGGGAGGGTAGCGGCTCCCTCTGGGGCCAACGTCCTGACTTTC.

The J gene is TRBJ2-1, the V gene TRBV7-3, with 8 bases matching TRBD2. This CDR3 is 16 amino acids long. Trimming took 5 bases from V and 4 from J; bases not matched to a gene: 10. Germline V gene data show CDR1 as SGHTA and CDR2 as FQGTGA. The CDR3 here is CASSAGGSGSYNEQFF. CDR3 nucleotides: TGTGCCAGCAGCGCCGGGGGCAGCGGGAGTTACAATGAGCAGTTCTTC.

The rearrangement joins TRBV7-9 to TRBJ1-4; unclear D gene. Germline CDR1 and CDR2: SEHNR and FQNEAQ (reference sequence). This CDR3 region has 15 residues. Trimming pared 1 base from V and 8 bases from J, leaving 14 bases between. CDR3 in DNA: TGTGCCAGCAGCTTAGAGAAGGCCCGTAAGGAAAAACTGTTTTTT. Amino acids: CASSLEKARKEKLFF. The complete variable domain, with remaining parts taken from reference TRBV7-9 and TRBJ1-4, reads DTGVSQNPRHKITKRGQNVTFRCDPISEHNRLYWYRQTLGQGPEFLTYFQNEAQLEKSRLLSDRFSAERPKGSFSTLEIQRTEQGDSAMYLCASSLEKARKEKLFFGSGTQLSVL.

This CDR3 reads CASGRTGVHNEQFF. As DNA, the CDR3 is TGTGCCAGCGGTCGGACAGGGGTCCACAATGAGCAGTTCTTC. The J gene is TRBJ2-1, the V gene TRBV11-3, with TRBD1 identical over 9 bases. V gave up 8 bases and J gave up 5 bases; unmatched junction bases: 7. This CDR3 comprises 14 residues. Germline V gene data show CDR1 as SGHNT and CDR2 as YENEEA.

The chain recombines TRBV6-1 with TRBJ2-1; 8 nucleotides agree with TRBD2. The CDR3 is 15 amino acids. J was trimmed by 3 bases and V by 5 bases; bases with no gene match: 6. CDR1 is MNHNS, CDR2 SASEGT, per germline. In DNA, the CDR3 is TGTGCCAGCAGTTTACTAGCGGACCTCTACAATGAGCAGTTCTTC. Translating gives CASSLLADLYNEQFF.

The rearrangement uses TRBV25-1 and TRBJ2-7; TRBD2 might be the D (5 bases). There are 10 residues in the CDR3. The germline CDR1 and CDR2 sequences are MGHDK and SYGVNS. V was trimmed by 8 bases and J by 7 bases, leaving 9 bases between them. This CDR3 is CASRPGEQYV. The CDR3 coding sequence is TGTGCCAGCCGGCCGGGGGAGCAGTACGTC.